The 19 T cell receptor beta chains below all came from one sample that was sequenced in a study of OX40 agonist ivuxolimab in advanced cancers. Generated by immunoSEQ multiplex PCR, the TCRdb table keeps only in-frame clones and is missing some. This sample has 39,000 or so clones, with around 92% found just once. Sequencing was performed on CD4+ or CD8+ T cells sorted from blood, taken in a trial of the OX40 agonist ivuxolimab. The receptors here all came from an adult with an advanced solid tumor such as melanoma, head and neck, liver or kidney cancer.

This clone was detected only once. This chain joins TRBV4-1 and TRBJ1-1; 9 bases align to TRBD1. Germline V gene lookup returns CDR1 MGHRA and CDR2 YSYEKL. The CDR3 runs to 14 residues. J was trimmed by 10 bases and V by 4 bases; bases with no gene match: 10. CDR3 DNA sequence: TGCGCCAGCAGCCCGAGAGGATGGGGACAGGGAGCTTTCTTT. Its protein is CASSPRGWGQGAFF.

The chain is built from TRBV10-3 and TRBJ1-6; D gene ambiguous. Looked up from germline, CDR1 is ENHRY and CDR2 is SYGVKD. CDR3 length: 14 residues. With 5 bases removed from V and 7 bases from J, the gap between germline ends came to 12 bases. CDR3 residues: CAISLGPINSPLHF. CDR3 coding DNA: TGTGCCATCAGTCTTGGCCCTATAAATTCACCCCTCCACTTT.

This clone appeared a few times. V gene TRBV7-9 combines with J gene TRBJ2-7; D is ambiguous. Germline CDR1 SEHNR, CDR2 FQNEAQ (reference sequence). This CDR3 region has 14 residues. The V and J ends lost 5 bases and 0 bases respectively, with 11 bases between them. This CDR3 is CASSLGSSSYEQYF. The DNA for the CDR3 is TGTGCCAGCAGCCTAGGCTCAAGCTCCTACGAGCAGTACTTC.

V usage is TRBV5-1 and J usage is TRBJ1-2; D might be TRBD1 (6 bases). This CDR3 has 13 residues. Germline CDR1 SGHRS, CDR2 YFSETQ. Trimming took 7 bases from V and 8 from J, leaving 18 bases between them. The CDR3 DNA follows: TGCGCCAGCGGACAGACGGGGATAAGGGGCTACACCTTC. Translating gives CASGQTGIRGYTF.

The rearrangement joins TRBV7-6 to TRBJ1-1, with 7 positions matching TRBD1. The V gene's germline CDR1 is SGHVS and CDR2 FNYEAQ. V lost 5 bases, J lost 5 bases, and 8 bases stayed unmatched. The length of the CDR3 is 14 residues. This chain's CDR3 is CASSARQGGTEAFF. The CDR3 DNA reads TGTGCCAGCAGCGCGCGACAGGGAGGTACTGAAGCTTTCTTT.

The chain has TRBV7-9 and TRBJ2-1; TRBD1 might be the D (6 bases). Germline-derived CDR1 and CDR2 are SEHNR and FQNEAQ (reference sequence). Trimming took 0 bases from V and 4 from J, leaving 13 bases between them. CDR3 length: 16 residues. The CDR3 nucleotides read TGTGCCAGCAGCTTAGCGTTACAAAGGGGGTACAATGAGCAGTTCTTC. Its translation is CASSLALQRGYNEQFF.

The V gene is TRBV14, the J gene TRBJ2-2; 11 bases agree with TRBD2. With V trimmed by 1 base and J by 0 bases, 10 bases remained unmatched. The CDR3 contains 20 residues. CDR1 is SGHDN and CDR2 is FVKESK in the germline V gene. As DNA, the CDR3 is TGTGCCAGCAGCCAAGGCCTAGCGGGGGGTTTCTTCGCGAACACCGGGGAGCTGTTTTTT. Amino acids: CASSQGLAGGFFANTGELFF.

V gene TRBV5-1 combines with J gene TRBJ2-1, with D maybe TRBD2 (6 bases). The length of the CDR3 is 14 residues. The germline V and J ends were trimmed by 4 bases and 8 bases, with 16 bases remaining between them. In germline, CDR1 is SGHRS, CDR2 YFSETQ. The DNA of the CDR3 is TGCGCCAGCAGCGTACCTAGTAGCGGCGATGAGCAGTTCTTC. Translation: CASSVPSSGDEQFF. Drawing the rest from reference TRBV5-1 and TRBJ2-1, the complete variable domain is KAGVTQTPRYLIKTRGQQVTLSCSPISGHRSVSWYQQTPGQGLQFLFEYFSETQRNKGNFPGRFSGRQFSNSRSEMNVSTLELGDSALYLCASSVPSSGDEQFFGPGTRLTVL.

The chain recombines TRBV12-5 with TRBJ1-3, with 10 bases aligning to TRBD1. The CDR3 runs 14 residues. Trimming removed 6 bases from V and 5 bases from J; junction bases left unmatched: 4. Germline assignment: CDR1 LGHNT and CDR2 FRNRAP. Here the CDR3 DNA reads TGTGCTAGTGGCTTCGACAGGGGGCGAAACACCATATATTTT. Translated: CASGFDRGRNTIYF.

This clone has a handful of counts. The chain combines TRBV29-1 with TRBJ2-7, with D possibly TRBD1 on 6 matching bases. Per the germline V gene, CDR1 is SQVTM and CDR2 is ANQGSEA. Trimming removed 4 bases at V and 7 bases at J, with 17 bases between. The CDR3 totals 13 residues. The CDR3 region is CSVGQQGTSEQYF. Written as DNA, the CDR3 is TGCAGCGTTGGGCAACAGGGAACCTCGGAGCAGTACTTC.

The chain employs TRBV9 and TRBJ1-1; a weak D match, TRBD1 (5 bases). Germline CDR1 and CDR2: SGDLS and YYNGEE. Trimming shortened V by 2 bases and J by 1 base, and 6 bases separated the two germline ends. The CDR3 spans 13 residues. CDR3 DNA: TGTGCCAGCAGCGTTGACAGGAACACTGAAGCTTTCTTT. Its translation: CASSVDRNTEAFF.

Only one count was recorded for this clone. This sequence joins TRBV5-6 and TRBJ2-7, with D maybe TRBD1 (6 bases). Germline CDR1 SGHDT, CDR2 YYEEEE. The CDR3 is 13 amino acids. V was cut by 4 bases and J by 3 bases, with 11 bases left in between. The CDR3 loop reads CASSPRGFYEQYF. CDR3 DNA: TGTGCCAGCAGCCCAAGGGGGTTCTACGAGCAGTACTTC.

The sample holds a few counts of this clone. The V gene is TRBV7-9, the J gene TRBJ1-5; D is unresolved. The CDR3 contains 13 residues. Germline V gives CDR1 SEHNR, CDR2 FQNEAQ (reference sequence). The ends were cut back, 5 bases at V and 6 bases at J, with 11 bases in the middle. CDR3 DNA sequence: TGTGCCAGCAGCCGGGGAATGAGTCAGCCCCAGCATTTT. Translated, it gives CASSRGMSQPQHF.

The chain couples TRBV19 to TRBJ1-5; D gene ambiguous. Per the germline V gene, CDR1 is LNHDA and CDR2 is SQIVND (reference sequence). This CDR3 has 13 residues. V lost 8 bases to trimming and J lost 2 bases, with 10 bases between them. The CDR3 DNA follows: TGTGCCAGTGGTTCTCCGGGCAATCAGCCCCAGCATTTT. This gives the protein CASGSPGNQPQHF.

This sequence joins TRBV9 and TRBJ1-3; no definite D call. V was clipped by 3 bases and J by 7 bases, with 11 bases between them. Germline CDR1 and CDR2: SGDLS and YYNGEE. This CDR3 has 13 amino acids. The CDR3 DNA reads TGTGCCAGCAGCGCCGCCCTGGGGAACACCATATATTTT. Translated, it gives CASSAALGNTIYF.

The V and J genes are TRBV9 and TRBJ2-7; 9 bases fit TRBD1. Germline V gives CDR1 SGDLS, CDR2 YYNGEE. V lost 0 bases to trimming and J lost 3 bases; unmatched junction nucleotides: 1. The CDR3 extends over 14 amino acids. The DNA for the CDR3 is TGTGCCAGCAGCGTAGGACAGGGGGGCTACGAGCAGTACTTC. Translating gives CASSVGQGGYEQYF.

V is TRBV7-2 and J is TRBJ1-4; D gene uncertain. This CDR3 region has 11 residues. Trimming took off 8 bases at V and 8 bases at J, with 9 bases between the two ends. Looked up from germline, CDR1 is SGHTA and CDR2 is FQGNSA. CDR3 in amino acids: CASSQGEKLFF. CDR3 bases: TGTGCCAGCTCCCAAGGGGAAAAACTGTTTTTT.

This chain joins TRBV7-2 and TRBJ2-1; maybe TRBD1 (6 bases). This CDR3 has 15 amino acids. Trimming took 3 bases from V and 8 from J, leaving 17 bases between them. Germline V lookup: CDR1 SGHTA, CDR2 FQGNSA. The CDR3 loop is CASSFETGNGHEQFF. The CDR3 DNA follows: TGTGCCAGCAGCTTTGAGACAGGCAACGGTCATGAGCAGTTCTTC. Using reference TRBV7-2 and TRBJ2-1 for the parts outside the CDR3, the full variable domain is GAGVSQSPSNKVTEKGKDVELRCDPISGHTALYWYRQSLGQGLEFLIYFQGNSAPDKSGLPSDRFSAERTGGSVSTLTIQRTQQEDSAVYLCASSFETGNGHEQFFGPGTRLTVL.

The chain is built from TRBV2 and TRBJ1-4; 7 positions match TRBD1. CDR3 size: 12 residues. The germline V gene has CDR1 SNHLY and CDR2 FYNNEI. Unmatched junction bases numbered 1, after V lost 7 bases and J lost 5 bases. The CDR3 bases are TGTGCCAGCAACAGGGGCAATGAAAAACTGTTTTTT. Its protein product is CASNRGNEKLFF. The complete variable domain, with remaining parts taken from reference TRBV2 and TRBJ1-4, reads EPEVTQTPSHQVTQMGQEVILRCVPISNHLYFYWYRQILGQKVEFLVSFYNNEISEKSEIFDDQFSVERPDGSNFTLKIRSTKLEDSAMYFCASNRGNEKLFFGSGTQLSVL.